Described below is a single T cell receptor (beta chain) sequence and its context. Enrolled through a virtual design, the participants were between 18 and 89 years of age and came from under 30 US areas. V shed 0 bases and J 6 bases; nucleotides not matched to a gene: 6. The CDR3 totals 15 residues. CDR1 and CDR2 (germline): SGHRS, YFSETQ. The data stem from a study of blood T cell repertoires in COVID-19. Across the whole study: Samples taken during acute and convalescent COVID-19 were collected in the United States, Italy and Spain. PBMCs, B-cell-depleted T cells, or T cells were the source of the cDNA or gDNA that made up the material.

Original processing methods: Estimates of nucleated cell counts were drawn from the amplification of reference gene primers. Using immunoSEQ multiplex PCR, the repertoire was profiled, and TCRdb retains in-frame clones only, with some absent. From that table come the V and J calls and clone size; the DNA was used to work out D and trimming. The data hold about 330,000 clones, with 80% to 90% observed a single time. This receptor was identified in a man aged 30-40 years who had recovered from COVID-19. The chain recombines TRBV5-1 with TRBJ2-7; 10 bases line up with TRBD2. Sample: PBMCs or T cells enriched from blood (not recorded which). CDR3 protein: CASSLGSGGVFEQYF. CDR3 nucleotides: TGCGCCAGCAGCTTGGGAAGCGGGGGGGTTTTCGAGCAGTACTTC. Full variable domain (missing parts from reference TRBV5-1 and TRBJ2-7): KAGVTQTPRYLIKTRGQQVTLSCSPISGHRSVSWYQQTPGQGLQFLFEYFSETQRNKGNFPGRFSGRQFSNSRSEMNVSTLELGDSALYLCASSLGSGGVFEQYFGPGTRLTVT.